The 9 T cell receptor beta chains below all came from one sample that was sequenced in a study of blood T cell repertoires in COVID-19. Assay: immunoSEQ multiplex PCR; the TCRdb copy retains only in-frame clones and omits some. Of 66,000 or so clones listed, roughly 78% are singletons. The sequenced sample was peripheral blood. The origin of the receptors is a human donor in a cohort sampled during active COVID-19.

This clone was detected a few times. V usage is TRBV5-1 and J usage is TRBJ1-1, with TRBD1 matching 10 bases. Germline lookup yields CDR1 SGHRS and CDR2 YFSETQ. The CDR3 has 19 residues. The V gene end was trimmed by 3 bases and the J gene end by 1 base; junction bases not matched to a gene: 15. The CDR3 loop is CASSSGQGELWLPNTEAFF. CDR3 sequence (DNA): TGCGCCAGCAGCTCCGGACAGGGGGAGCTATGGCTCCCGAACACTGAAGCTTTCTTT.

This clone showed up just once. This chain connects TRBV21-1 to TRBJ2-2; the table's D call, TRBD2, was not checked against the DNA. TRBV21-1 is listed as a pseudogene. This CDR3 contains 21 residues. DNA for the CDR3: TGTGCCAGCAGCAATGGTGCAAAACTGCCAACAGCGGGAGGATCTTGGGGGGAGCTGTTTTTT. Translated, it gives CASSNGAKLPTAGGSWGELFF.

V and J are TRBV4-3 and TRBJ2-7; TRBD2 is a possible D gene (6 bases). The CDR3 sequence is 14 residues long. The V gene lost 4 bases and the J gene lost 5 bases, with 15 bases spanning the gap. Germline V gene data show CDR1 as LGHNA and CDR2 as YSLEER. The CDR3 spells CASSRHRESDEQYF. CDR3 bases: TGCGCCAGCAGCCGCCACCGGGAGAGCGACGAGCAGTACTTC.

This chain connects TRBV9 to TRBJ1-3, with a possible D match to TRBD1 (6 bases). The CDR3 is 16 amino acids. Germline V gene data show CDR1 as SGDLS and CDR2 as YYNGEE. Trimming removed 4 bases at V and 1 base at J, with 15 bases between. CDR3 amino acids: CASSPNPTGSGNTIYF. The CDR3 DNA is TGTGCCAGCAGCCCGAATCCGACAGGATCTGGAAACACCATATATTTT.

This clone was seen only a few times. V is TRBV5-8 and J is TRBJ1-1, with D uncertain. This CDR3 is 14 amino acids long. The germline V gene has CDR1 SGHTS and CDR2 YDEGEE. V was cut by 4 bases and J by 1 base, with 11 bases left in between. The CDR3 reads CASSRYSENTEAFF. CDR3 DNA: TGTGCCAGCAGCAGATACAGTGAGAACACTGAAGCTTTCTTT.

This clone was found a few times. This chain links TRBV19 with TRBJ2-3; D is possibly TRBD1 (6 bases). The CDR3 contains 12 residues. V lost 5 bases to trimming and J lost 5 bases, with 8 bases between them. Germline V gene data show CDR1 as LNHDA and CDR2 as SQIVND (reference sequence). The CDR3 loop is CASSSRGDTQYF. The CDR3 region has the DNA TGTGCCAGTAGTTCCAGGGGAGATACGCAGTATTTT.

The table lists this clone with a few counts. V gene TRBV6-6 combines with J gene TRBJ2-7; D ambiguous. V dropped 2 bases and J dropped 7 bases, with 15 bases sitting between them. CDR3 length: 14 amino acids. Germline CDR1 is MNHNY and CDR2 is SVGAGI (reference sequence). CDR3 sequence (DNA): TGTGCCAGCAGTTACCAGGCAGACGCTGGGGAGCAGTACTTC. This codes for CASSYQADAGEQYF.

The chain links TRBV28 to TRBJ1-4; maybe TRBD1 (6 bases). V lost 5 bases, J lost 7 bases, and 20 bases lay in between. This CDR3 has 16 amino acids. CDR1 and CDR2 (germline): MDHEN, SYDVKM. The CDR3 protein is CASSILRGAEVEKLFF. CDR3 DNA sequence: TGTGCCAGCAGTATACTTCGGGGGGCAGAGGTTGAAAAACTGTTTTTT. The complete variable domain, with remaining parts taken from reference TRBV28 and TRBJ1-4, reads DVKVTQSSRYLVKRTGEKVFLECVQDMDHENMFWYRQDPGLGLRLIYFSYDVKMKEKGDIPEGYSVSREKKERFSLILESASTNQTSMYLCASSILRGAEVEKLFFGSGTQLSVL.

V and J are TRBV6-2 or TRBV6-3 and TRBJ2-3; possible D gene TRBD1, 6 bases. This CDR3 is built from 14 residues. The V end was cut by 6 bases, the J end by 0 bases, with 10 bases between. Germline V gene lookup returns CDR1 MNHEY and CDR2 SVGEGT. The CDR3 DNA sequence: TGTGCCAGCAGCTTACAGGGAAGCACAGATACGCAGTATTTT. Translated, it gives CASSLQGSTDTQYF.